This TCR beta chain was sequenced in a study of blood T cells in healthy people across ages. Study-wide background: Template switching picked up about one barcoded beta molecule for each two T cells.

Findings of the study overall: Diversity of TCR beta per million T cells declined in a roughly linear way with age.

The donors, healthy Caucasians from Russia, were aged roughly 6 to 95. This clonotype was counted many times. The antigen remains unidentified. A second PCR of roughly 7 to 11 cycles used a sample-barcoded 5' primer and a J-beta primer mix. Each cDNA molecule was tagged by a template-switch adaptor that had 12 random nucleotides. TCRdb re-called the 5' RACE reads through MiXCR, storing one row per CDR3 protein. The table shows approximately 810,000 distinct CDR3 sequences, with about 28% occurring only once. This TCR was sampled from a woman of 80 years or more in good health. The material sequenced was blood.

This chain's CDR3 is CASSSRTGPTDTQYF. In DNA, the CDR3 is TGTGCCAGCAGTTCCCGGACAGGGCCCACAGATACGCAGTATTTT. This chain connects TRBV12-3 or TRBV12-4 to TRBJ2-3, with 8 bases lining up with TRBD1. V shed 4 bases, J shed 2 bases, and the junction held 5 bases outside the gene matches. The CDR3 has 15 amino acids.